A selection of T cell receptor beta chains follows, all from one sample in a study of T cells in Graves' hyperthyroidism and ophthalmopathy. TCRdb reanalysed the multiplex PCR reads using MiXCR and keeps one entry per CDR3 protein. The table has approximately 400,000 distinct CDR3 sequences, 13% seen once. Sequencing was carried out using blood. The origin of the receptors is a man aged 25-45 years with Graves' hyperthyroidism that later progressed to Graves' ophthalmopathy. The CDR3 runs from the conserved cysteine through the conserved F or W. Each record gives: clone size, D gene, V gene, J gene, CDR3 protein, CDR3 DNA. A D gene is named only where the DNA matches it firmly. Size values are once, few and many counts, or a class for expanded clones, and some rows have none.

few	TRBD2	TRBV4-1	TRBJ2-7	CASSPRLGTRNYEQYF	TGCGCCAGCAGCCCCAGACTCGGGACTAGGAACTACGAGCAGTACTTC
many	-	TRBV6-5	TRBJ2-5	CASKSRFYYF	TGTGCCAGCAAAAGTCGGTTCTACTACTTC
-	-	TRBV14	TRBJ2-1	CASSQIYNEQFF	TGTGCCAGCAGCCAAATATACAATGAGCAGTTCTTC
few	-	TRBV5-1	TRBJ2-3	CASSLYGTPTDTQYF	TGCGCCAGCAGCTTGTATGGGACCCCCACAGATACGCAGTATTTT
many	TRBD2	TRBV7-7	TRBJ2-5	CASSPWSGGETQYF	TGTGCTAGCAGCCCCTGGAGCGGGGGAGAGACCCAGTACTTC
many	-	TRBV11-2	TRBJ2-7	CASSLERGRAYEQYF	TGTGCCAGCAGCTTAGAGAGGGGTCGCGCCTACGAGCAGTACTTC
-	-	TRBV4-2	TRBJ1-4	CASSQAGPEFEKLFF	TGTGCCAGCAGCCAAGCTGGGCCTGAGTTCGAAAAACTGTTTTTT
many	TRBD1	TRBV20-1	TRBJ2-5	CSARRGQDSKETQYF	TGCAGTGCTAGAAGGGGACAGGACTCTAAAGAGACCCAGTACTTC
-	TRBD1	TRBV29-1	TRBJ2-7	CSVNILGQVGYEQYF	TGCAGCGTGAATATCCTCGGACAGGTGGGCTACGAGCAGTACTTC
many	-	TRBV7-9	TRBJ2-7	CARFPSRGEQYF	TGTGCCCGGTTCCCCAGCCGTGGCGAGCAGTACTTC
few	TRBD1	TRBV12-5	TRBJ1-4	CASGLIMNRDRVEKLFF	TGTGCTAGTGGTTTGATAATGAACCGGGACAGGGTCGAAAAACTGTTTTTT
few	-	TRBV5-5	TRBJ2-2	CASSYPAGAGGELFF	TGTGCCAGCAGCTATCCTGCGGGGGCGGGCGGGGAGCTGTTTTTT
few	TRBD2	TRBV2	TRBJ2-4	CASSGIAGGPNIQYF	TGTGCCAGCAGTGGTATAGCGGGGGGGCCAAACATTCAGTACTTC
few	TRBD1	TRBV7-9	TRBJ2-1	CASSSSWQGAWNEQFF	TGTGCCAGCAGCTCCTCTTGGCAGGGGGCGTGGAATGAGCAGTTCTTC
-	-	TRBV29-1	TRBJ1-3	CSVARGNTIYF	TGCAGCGTTGCACGAGGAAACACCATATATTTT
few	TRBD1	TRBV3-1	TRBJ2-4	CASRRTGGENIQYF	TGTGCCAGCCGTCGGACAGGGGGCGAAAACATTCAGTACTTC
few	-	TRBV19	TRBJ1-2	CASSSPGTNRYGYTF	TGTGCCAGTAGTAGCCCAGGGACTAATCGATATGGCTACACCTTC
many	TRBD2	TRBV28	TRBJ2-7	CASSSQRGVSSYEQYF	TGTGCCAGCAGTTCTCAGCGGGGGGTAAGCTCCTACGAGCAGTACTTC
many	TRBD1	TRBV28	TRBJ1-2	CASSSGQPLKNYGYTF	TGTGCCAGCAGCTCGGGACAGCCACTTAAAAACTATGGCTACACCTTC
many	-	TRBV6-6	TRBJ2-2	CASSYGAGTAGELFF	TGTGCCAGCAGTTACGGGGCAGGGACCGCCGGGGAGCTGTTTTTT
many	TRBD2	TRBV5-6	TRBJ2-3	CASSLRLGLAGITDTQYF	TGTGCCAGCAGCTTGCGATTGGGACTAGCGGGAATCACAGATACGCAGTATTTT
many	TRBD1	TRBV7-2	TRBJ1-2	CASSTYRGRNYGYTF	TGTGCCAGCAGCACGTACAGGGGGCGCAACTATGGCTACACCTTC
-	TRBD1	TRBV11-2	TRBJ2-7	CASSIRDRGPYEQYF	TGTGCCAGCAGCATCCGGGACAGGGGTCCCTACGAGCAGTACTTC
many	-	TRBV5-1	TRBJ2-3	CASSPSASPGTDTQYF	TGCGCCAGCAGCCCCTCGGCGAGTCCAGGCACAGATACGCAGTATTTT
many	TRBD1	TRBV6-1	TRBJ1-2	CASSGTGLDYGYTF	TGTGCCAGCAGCGGGACAGGGTTGGACTATGGCTACACCTTC
many	-	TRBV7-9	TRBJ1-5	CASSPLGGTNQPQHF	TGTGCCAGCAGCCCCCTCGGGGGAACCAATCAGCCCCAGCATTTT
many	-	TRBV6-5	TRBJ2-2	CASSYILGDRNTGELFF	TGTGCCAGCAGTTACATTTTGGGGGACCGGAACACCGGGGAGCTGTTTTTT
few	-	TRBV7-9	TRBJ2-7	CASSFGPMITYEQYF	TGTGCCAGCAGCTTCGGCCCTATGATCACCTACGAGCAGTACTTC
few	-	TRBV6-9	TRBJ1-2	CASSYNSRLGIGYTF	TGTGCCAGCAGTTATAACAGTCGATTGGGTATTGGCTACACCTTC
-	TRBD1	TRBV19	TRBJ2-7	CASSKQTGAYEQYF	TGTGCCAGTTCCAAACAGACAGGGGCGTACGAGCAGTACTTC
-	-	TRBV2	TRBJ2-2	CASWLGTAGNTGELFF	TGTGCCAGCTGGCTAGGGACAGCGGGAAACACCGGGGAGCTGTTTTTT
many	-	TRBV7-8	TRBJ1-3	CASSLGGASGNTIYF	TGTGCCAGCAGCTTAGGCGGGGCATCTGGAAACACCATATATTTT
few	-	TRBV7-2	TRBJ2-5	CASSTGGRVETQYF	TGTGCCAGCAGCACCGGGGGCAGGGTGGAGACCCAGTACTTC
many	-	TRBV6-2/TRBV6-3	TRBJ2-5	CASTRGGAGETQYF	TGTGCCAGCACCCGGGGTGGGGCCGGGGAGACCCAGTACTTC
few	-	TRBV4-1	TRBJ2-7	CASSPEGTITYEQYF	TGCGCCAGCAGCCCCGAAGGGACGATTACCTACGAGCAGTACTTC
many	-	TRBV2	TRBJ1-2	CASSAKGPNYGYTF	TGTGCCAGCAGTGCCAAGGGACCGAACTATGGCTACACCTTC
few	TRBD2	TRBV27	TRBJ2-1	CASSLTSGGAYNEQFF	TGTGCCAGCAGTTTGACTAGCGGGGGCGCCTACAATGAGCAGTTCTTC
-	TRBD1	TRBV7-8	TRBJ2-5	CASSSTGVGETQYF	TGTGCCAGCAGCTCGACAGGGGTTGGAGAGACCCAGTACTTC
-	-	TRBV10-3	TRBJ1-6	CAISLDRNSPLHF	TGTGCCATCAGTCTGGACAGAAATTCACCCCTCCACTTT
many	-	TRBV6-2/TRBV6-3	TRBJ1-5	CASSNYSPSNQPQHF	TGTGCCAGCAGTAATTATTCTCCTAGCAATCAGCCCCAGCATTTT
many	TRBD1	TRBV12-3/TRBV12-4	TRBJ1-1	CASRPRTGRGLNTEAFF	TGTGCCAGCAGACCCCGGACAGGCCGAGGGCTGAACACTGAAGCTTTCTTT
few	-	TRBV4-1	TRBJ1-1	CASSQAKVWNTEAFF	TGCGCCAGCAGCCAAGCTAAAGTTTGGAACACTGAAGCTTTCTTT
-	-	TRBV5-1	TRBJ1-2	CASSVGTSNYGYTF	TGCGCCAGCAGCGTAGGGACCTCTAACTATGGCTACACCTTC
-	TRBD1	TRBV5-1	TRBJ2-4	CASSATGGLDIQYF	TGCGCCAGCAGCGCAACAGGGGGCCTGGACATTCAGTACTTC
many	-	TRBV12-3/TRBV12-4	TRBJ2-5	CASSLGGGGETQYF	TGTGCCAGCAGTTTGGGGGGCGGAGGGGAGACCCAGTACTTC
-	-	TRBV28	TRBJ1-2	CASSPQGGGPIGYTF	TGTGCCAGCAGTCCGCAAGGGGGGGGTCCCATTGGCTACACCTTC
-	TRBD2	TRBV6-1	TRBJ2-6	CASSSGLAEGTGANVLTF	TGTGCCAGCAGTTCCGGACTAGCCGAGGGAACTGGGGCCAACGTCCTGACTTTC
many	-	TRBV28	TRBJ2-3	CASSLRDVRTDTQYF	TGTGCCAGCAGCCTTCGGGACGTCCGCACAGATACGCAGTATTTT
many	-	TRBV5-1	TRBJ2-7	CASSLAALAVYEQYF	TGCGCCAGCAGCTTAGCGGCACTAGCTGTCTACGAGCAGTACTTC
-	TRBD1	TRBV4-1	TRBJ2-1	CASSSDRGRTQFF	TGCGCCAGCAGCTCTGACAGGGGGAGGACGCAGTTCTTC